The rows below give T cell receptor beta chains drawn from one sample of a study of metastatic and nonmetastatic thyroid tumors. TCRdb re-called the PCR reads through MiXCR. The sample contains around 34,000 clones, approximately 15% of which appear only once. Material for sequencing was blood. Receptors were obtained from a male donor with papillary thyroid cancer or a benign thyroid nodule (not recorded which). Some clones in this sample may be carry-over from other donors' samples. CDR3s include the opening cysteine and the closing phenylalanine or tryptophan. D genes are given only for firm matches. Expanded clones are given a class, and other clones once, few, many or no size at all.

v_call	j_call	d_call	clone_size	cdr3_nt	cdr3_aa
TRBV5-4	TRBJ1-5	NA	NA	TGTGCCAGCAGCTTGAACGCCGGGGAGCCCCAGCATTTT	CASSLNAGEPQHF
TRBV9	TRBJ2-1	NA	many	TGTGCCAGCAGCGTCTTCGGGAACTCCTACAATGAGCAGTTCTTC	CASSVFGNSYNEQFF
TRBV3-1	TRBJ2-7	NA	many	TGTGCCAGCAGCCAGGCCAGGGCGTCCTACGAGCAGTACTTC	CASSQARASYEQYF
TRBV19	TRBJ1-2	TRBD1	many	TGTGCCAGTAGTGAACAGGGGAGCTATGGCTACACCTTC	CASSEQGSYGYTF
TRBV7-2	TRBJ2-7	TRBD2	many	TGTGCCAGCAGCTTACTCTCTGCGGGGGGGGTGGGGAAGCAGTACTTC	CASSLLSAGGVGKQYF
TRBV28	TRBJ2-5	NA	many	TGTGCCAGCACCTCTCAGAGGGGTAGGAAGACCCAGTACTTC	CASTSQRGRKTQYF
TRBV12-3/TRBV12-4	TRBJ2-2	TRBD1	many	TGTGCCAGCAGATCGACAGGGGGCACCGGGGAGCTGTTTTTT	CASRSTGGTGELFF
TRBV30	TRBJ1-5	TRBD1	many	TGTGCCTACGGACAGGGCGGCAATCAGCCCCAGCATTTT	CAYGQGGNQPQHF
TRBV5-1	TRBJ2-5	TRBD2	NA	TGCGCCAGCAGCTTGGAGACTAGCGTGAGGGGAGAGACCCAGAACTTC	CASSLETSVRGETQNF
TRBV24-1	TRBJ2-5	NA	many	TGTGCCACCAGTGCCCCGTCATCGCGGATCGAGACCCAGTACTTC	CATSAPSSRIETQYF
TRBV28	TRBJ2-3	TRBD1	many	TGTGCCATAGAAAGGGACAGGAGCACAGATACGCAGTATTTT	CAIERDRSTDTQYF
TRBV15	TRBJ1-4	NA	many	TGTGCCACCAGCCAACAAAGCGGTTTCCCGGAAAAACTGTTTTTT	CATSQQSGFPEKLFF
TRBV19	TRBJ1-1	NA	many	TGTGCCAGTAGTAAAGAGATAGGGGGTGAAGCTTTCTTT	CASSKEIGGEAFF
TRBV3-1	TRBJ1-2	TRBD1	many	TGTGCCAGCAGCGACCGGGACAGTCTCTATGGCTACACCTTC	CASSDRDSLYGYTF